This T cell receptor (beta chain) was captured in a study of CD8+ T cells in alopecia areata. As part of sample collection, lesional scalp punch biopsies and peripheral blood were taken from alopecia areata patients. Sorting from PBMCs produced CD4+ and CD8+ T cells. CDR1 is SGHDT, CDR2 YYEEEE, per germline. CDR3 length: 15 residues. Losses at the gene ends were 4 bases for V and 2 bases for J; bases not matched to a gene: 6. Sequencing used cDNA as its template, made by extracting RNA and reverse transcribing it. Sequencing used immunoSEQ multiplex PCR; TCRdb keeps in-frame clones, though not all of them. The profile shows some 120,000 clones, 50% to 60% of them singletons.

The chain joins TRBV5-6 to TRBJ2-3; 8 positions agree with TRBD2. This receptor was obtained from a human donor with alopecia areata. Sequences were derived from CD4+ T cells sorted from blood, sampled at week 0. DNA for the CDR3: TGTGCCAGCAGCGGAACTAGCGGAACCACAGATACGCAGTATTTT. Residues: CASSGTSGTTDTQYF.